This TCR beta chain was observed in a study of blood T cell repertoires in COVID-19. Between the trimmed V and J ends, which lost 4 bases and 0 bases, there was a span of 10 bases. Per germline, CDR1 SGHKS and CDR2 YYEKEE (reference sequence). The CDR3 is 15 residues long. In the source study's methods: For nucleated cells, counts were estimated from reference gene primer amplification. Profiling relied on immunoSEQ multiplex PCR, and the TCRdb table lists in-frame clones only, not all of them. That table furnishes V, J and clone size, whereas the DNA furnished D and trimming. The sample lists 220,000 or so clones, 82% seen once, with about 3.2% in the top ten. Assignment of participants to cohorts was predicated upon participant-reported clinical history.

The source is a woman in her sixties or seventies who had recovered from COVID-19. What was sequenced was PBMCs or T cells enriched from blood (not recorded which). V and J are TRBV5-5 and TRBJ1-4; D is unclear. The CDR3 loop reads CASSRTVPTNEKLFF. In DNA form, the CDR3 reads TGTGCCAGCAGCCGGACTGTACCAACTAATGAAAAACTGTTTTTT.